One and the same sample provided the 25 T cell receptor beta chains below, sequenced in a study of T cells in Graves' hyperthyroidism and ophthalmopathy. Amplification of TCR beta CDR3 regions was performed using RNA transcripts as template. RT-PCR in the first round (using the HTBI primer set) targeted the TCR CDR3. TCRdb analysed the multiplex PCR reads with MiXCR anew, one entry per CDR3 protein. The data show about 560,000 distinct CDR3 sequences, 15% to 17% seen once. Sequenced sample: blood. These receptors were taken from a woman in her 30s with Graves' hyperthyroidism.

In this sample, this clonotype turned up many times. The chain combines TRBV7-2 with TRBJ2-3, with D perhaps TRBD1 (6 bases). The CDR3 is 15 amino acids. The germline gives CDR1 SGHTA, CDR2 FQGNSA. Trimming pared 6 bases from V and 4 bases from J, leaving 17 bases between. The CDR3 here is CASSSQGLGSDTQYF. CDR3 coding DNA: TGTGCCAGCAGTTCCCAGGGGCTGGGGTCAGATACGCAGTATTTT.

This chain connects TRBV12-5 to TRBJ2-3; 12 nucleotides match TRBD2. The trim removed 2 bases at V and 9 bases at J, leaving 6 bases unmatched. Germline V lookup: CDR1 LGHNT, CDR2 FRNRAP. This CDR3 comprises 15 residues. The CDR3, as DNA: TGTGCTAGTGGTTTGAGTCTAGCGGGAGGGCCCACGCAGTATTTT. It yields the protein CASGLSLAGGPTQYF.

This clonotype was recorded at least ten times. The CDR3: CASTWGENTEAFF. CDR3 DNA sequence: TGTGCCAGCACATGGGGGGAGAACACTGAAGCTTTCTTT. The rearrangement uses TRBV11-2 and TRBJ1-1; D may be TRBD1 (5 bases). Per germline, CDR1 SGHAT and CDR2 FQNNGV. The CDR3 covers 13 residues. V lost 7 bases to trimming and J lost 1 base, with 10 bases between them. The complete variable domain, with remaining parts taken from reference TRBV11-2 and TRBJ1-1, reads EAGVAQSPRYKIIEKRQSVAFWCNPISGHATLYWYQQILGQGPKLLIQFQNNGVVDDSQLPKDRFSAERLKGVDSTLKIQPAKLEDSAVYLCASTWGENTEAFFGQGTRLTVV.

V gene TRBV7-3 combines with J gene TRBJ2-1, with D perhaps matching TRBD1 (5 bases). CDR1 is SGHTA, CDR2 FQGTGA, per germline. CDR3 length: 17 amino acids. Trimming stripped 4 bases from V and 8 bases from J, with 24 bases between. In DNA, the CDR3 is TGTGCCAGCAGCTCCATACAACAGGTTCGAGCTTCGTATGAGCAGTTCTTC. As protein: CASSSIQQVRASYEQFF.

This chain links TRBV5-6 with TRBJ2-2; the match to TRBD1 covers 10 bases. V shed 4 bases, J shed 6 bases, and the junction held 6 bases outside the gene matches. The CDR3 has 15 amino acids. CDR1 SGHDT and CDR2 YYEEEE come from the germline V gene. CDR3: CASSPGQGIAGELFF. CDR3 DNA: TGTGCCAGCAGCCCGGGACAGGGGATAGCCGGGGAGCTGTTTTTT. Combining the CDR3 with reference TRBV5-6 and TRBJ2-2 gives the whole variable domain DAGVTQSPTHLIKTRGQQVTLRCSPKSGHDTVSWYQQALGQGPQFIFQYYEEEERQRGNFPDRFSGHQFPNYSSELNVNALLLGDSALYLCASSPGQGIAGELFFGEGSRLTVL.

This clonotype was observed at least ten times. This chain joins TRBV7-2 and TRBJ2-3; D not certain. This CDR3 has 14 amino acids. CDR1 is SGHTA and CDR2 is FQGNSA in the germline V gene. The V end was cut by 2 bases, the J end by 6 bases, with 12 bases between. This CDR3 is CASSLRILRDTQYF. The DNA of the CDR3 is TGTGCCAGCAGCTTAAGGATCCTGAGGGATACGCAGTATTTT.

The table lists this clonotype with many counts. The V and J genes are TRBV28 and TRBJ1-2, with 7 positions matching TRBD1. Trimming at V came to 6 bases and at J to 8 bases, leaving 12 bases not matched to a gene. Germline-derived CDR1 and CDR2 are MDHEN and SYDVKM. This CDR3 has 14 amino acids. CDR3 coding DNA: TGTGCCAGCAGACCCGGGACAGCGCCGGGGGGCTACACCTTC. Amino acids: CASRPGTAPGGYTF.

The chain uses TRBV7-6 and TRBJ1-2; maybe TRBD1 (6 bases). This CDR3 spans 14 amino acids. Trimming shortened V by 6 bases and J by 5 bases, and 16 bases separated the two germline ends. Germline V gene data show CDR1 as SGHVS and CDR2 as FNYEAQ. The DNA for the CDR3 is TGTGCCAGCAGTCCCGGGCCCCAGGGGTATGGCTACACCTTC. Translation gives CASSPGPQGYGYTF.

A single count supports this clonotype. In nucleotides, the CDR3 is TGTGCCATCAGTGAATCCGGGGAGGCGGACACCATATATTTT. Amino acid sequence: CAISESGEADTIYF. The chain links TRBV10-3 to TRBJ1-3, with unresolved D. Trimming removed 3 bases at V and 8 bases at J, with 14 bases between. This CDR3 region has 14 residues. The germline V gene has CDR1 ENHRY and CDR2 SYGVKD.

This clonotype showed up many times. J is TRBJ2-1 and V is TRBV2, with TRBD2 as a possible D gene (6 bases). Germline CDR1 and CDR2: SNHLY and FYNNEI. The CDR3 length is 16 residues. Trimming took 3 bases from V and 0 from J, leaving 12 bases between them. Here the CDR3 reads CASSEEGLSSYNEQFF. In nucleotides, the CDR3 is TGTGCCAGCAGTGAGGAGGGGCTGAGCTCCTACAATGAGCAGTTCTTC.

This clonotype was observed a few times. The chain joins TRBV4-1 to TRBJ2-7, with D uncertain. The CDR3 loop spans 13 amino acids. Germline V CDR1 and CDR2: MGHRA, YSYEKL. V lost 0 bases and J 3 bases, leaving 6 bases between the germline ends. CDR3 loop: CASSQEYFYEQYF. The CDR3 DNA sequence: TGCGCCAGCAGCCAAGAGTATTTCTACGAGCAGTACTTC.

In its sample, this clonotype was seen many times. This chain uses TRBV7-9 with TRBJ2-1, with 15 bases identical to TRBD2. Germline CDR1 SEHNR, CDR2 FQNEAQ (reference sequence). The CDR3 has 17 amino acids. Trimming at V came to 5 bases and at J to 6 bases, leaving 8 bases not matched to a gene. This CDR3 is CASSPRTSGRASNEQFF. The CDR3 DNA sequence: TGTGCCAGCAGCCCCAGGACTAGCGGGAGGGCCAGCAATGAGCAGTTCTTC.

This clonotype was picked up a small number of times. The chain links TRBV7-2 to TRBJ2-4, with no clear D. Germline values: CDR1 SGHTA, CDR2 FQGNSA. V was cut by 1 base and J by 0 bases, with 7 bases left in between. This CDR3 has 15 amino acids. CDR3 loop: CASSLDPLAKNIQYF. DNA of the CDR3: TGTGCCAGCAGCTTAGATCCGTTAGCCAAAAACATTCAGTACTTC.

This clonotype was counted only a few times. The chain carries TRBV28 and TRBJ1-3; D is possibly TRBD1 (5 bases). Germline V lookup: CDR1 MDHEN, CDR2 SYDVKM. The V and J ends lost 2 bases and 4 bases respectively, with 15 bases between them. CDR3 length equals 16 residues. CDR3 sequence (DNA): TGTGCCAGCAGTTTAGGAGGGGCCCTCTCCGGAAACACCATATATTTT. It is translated as CASSLGGALSGNTIYF. The variable domain in full, with the rest retrieved from reference TRBV28 and TRBJ1-3, is DVKVTQSSRYLVKRTGEKVFLECVQDMDHENMFWYRQDPGLGLRLIYFSYDVKMKEKGDIPEGYSVSREKKERFSLILESASTNQTSMYLCASSLGGALSGNTIYFGEGSWLTVV.

This clonotype has a handful of counts. The rearrangement uses TRBV5-1 and TRBJ1-4; 8 bases line up with TRBD1. This CDR3 region has 14 residues. Germline V CDR1 and CDR2: SGHRS, YFSETQ. V lost 4 bases and J lost 3; bases outside the gene matches: 2. The CDR3 DNA reads as TGCGCCAGCAGCCTGGACAGGGCTAATGAAAAACTGTTTTTT. Protein product: CASSLDRANEKLFF.

This clonotype came up many times. This chain uses TRBV5-1 with TRBJ2-1; 7 nucleotides line up with TRBD2. Trimming cost V 4 bases and J 2 bases; bases outside gene matches: 12. There are 17 residues in the CDR3. In germline, CDR1 is SGHRS, CDR2 YFSETQ. The CDR3 nucleotides read TGCGCCAGCAGCCTGATCGGGGGAGCGGGGACCTACAATGAGCAGTTCTTC. Its translation: CASSLIGGAGTYNEQFF.

The rearrangement joins TRBV5-5 to TRBJ2-7, with 9 bases matching TRBD1. The CDR3 covers 15 residues. V lost 4 bases and J lost 2; bases outside the gene matches: 7. The V gene's germline CDR1 is SGHKS and CDR2 YYEKEE (reference sequence). The CDR3 loop is CASSLRDRAPYEQYF. In nucleotides, the CDR3 is TGTGCCAGCAGCCTCCGGGACAGGGCCCCCTACGAGCAGTACTTC.

This clonotype was counted ten times or more. The chain uses TRBV2 and TRBJ2-5; possible D gene TRBD2, 5 bases. V shed 4 bases and J shed 1 base, with 13 bases lying between them. Germline CDR1 is SNHLY and CDR2 is FYNNEI. This CDR3 spans 15 amino acids. The CDR3 loop is CASSALGDGQETQYF. The CDR3 region has the DNA TGTGCCAGCAGTGCCCTGGGAGATGGCCAAGAGACCCAGTACTTC.

This clonotype was observed many times. J is TRBJ2-3 and V is TRBV5-5; D possibly corresponds to TRBD2 (6 bases). The CDR3 runs to 16 residues. CDR1 is SGHKS, CDR2 YYEKEE, per germline (reference sequence). V was clipped by 0 bases and J by 2 bases, with 13 bases between them. The CDR3 loop is CASSLAGSGYTDTQYF. CDR3 DNA sequence: TGTGCCAGCAGCTTGGCCGGAAGCGGGTACACAGATACGCAGTATTTT.

This clonotype was found many times. The chain is built from TRBV5-5 and TRBJ2-1; tentatively, D is TRBD2 (5 bases). This CDR3 has 11 amino acids. Trimming stripped 4 bases from V and 10 bases from J, with 9 bases between. CDR1 SGHKS and CDR2 YYEKEE come from the germline V gene (reference sequence). This chain's CDR3 is CASSLAAEQFF. The CDR3 region has the DNA TGTGCCAGCAGCCTAGCAGCAGAGCAGTTCTTC.

Worth noting for this clonotype: This may be a read error, as it is one base from a much larger clone. This chain joins TRBV7-2 and TRBJ2-5, with D unclear. V gave up 0 bases and J gave up 9 bases, with 11 bases separating them. This CDR3 contains 13 residues. Germline CDR1 and CDR2: SGHTA and FQGNSA. The CDR3 loop reads CASSLAAVEPQYF. DNA of the CDR3: TGTGCCAGCAGCTTAGCGGCCGTGGAGCCCCAGTACTTC.

This clonotype has just a few counts. The chain joins TRBV18 to TRBJ1-2, with no clear D. V lost 3 bases and J 5 bases, leaving 10 bases between the germline ends. The CDR3 runs to 13 residues. The germline CDR1 and CDR2 sequences are KGHSH and LQKENI. The CDR3 loop is CASSPRFEYGYTF. DNA for the CDR3: TGTGCCAGCTCACCTCGGTTCGAGTATGGCTACACCTTC.

Many counts were recorded for this clonotype. The chain has TRBV30 and TRBJ2-4; 9 nucleotides match TRBD1. The V gene end was trimmed by 5 bases and the J gene end by 5 bases; junction bases not matched to a gene: 7. In germline, CDR1 is GTSNPN, CDR2 SVGIG (reference sequence). CDR3 length: 14 residues. CDR3 loop: CAWERDREENIQYF. The CDR3 coding sequence is TGTGCCTGGGAGAGGGACAGGGAAGAAAACATTCAGTACTTC.

This clonotype was picked up many times. J is TRBJ2-1 and V is TRBV2; TRBD2 matches 9 bases. Germline V lookup: CDR1 SNHLY, CDR2 FYNNEI. The V segment lost 6 bases and the J segment 6 bases; nucleotides outside the gene matches: 6. This CDR3 is built from 14 residues. This CDR3 is CASRGAGGLNEQFF. As DNA, the CDR3 is TGTGCCAGCAGGGGAGCGGGAGGCCTCAATGAGCAGTTCTTC.

This clonotype has a count of ten or more. This chain links TRBV7-2 with TRBJ2-7, with D maybe TRBD1 (6 bases). With 5 bases removed from V and 0 bases from J, the gap between germline ends came to 14 bases. The CDR3 extends over 15 amino acids. In germline, CDR1 is SGHTA, CDR2 FQGNSA. The DNA of the CDR3 is TGTGCCAGCAGCCCAGGGGACCGAAGCTCCTACGAGCAGTACTTC. Translating it yields CASSPGDRSSYEQYF.